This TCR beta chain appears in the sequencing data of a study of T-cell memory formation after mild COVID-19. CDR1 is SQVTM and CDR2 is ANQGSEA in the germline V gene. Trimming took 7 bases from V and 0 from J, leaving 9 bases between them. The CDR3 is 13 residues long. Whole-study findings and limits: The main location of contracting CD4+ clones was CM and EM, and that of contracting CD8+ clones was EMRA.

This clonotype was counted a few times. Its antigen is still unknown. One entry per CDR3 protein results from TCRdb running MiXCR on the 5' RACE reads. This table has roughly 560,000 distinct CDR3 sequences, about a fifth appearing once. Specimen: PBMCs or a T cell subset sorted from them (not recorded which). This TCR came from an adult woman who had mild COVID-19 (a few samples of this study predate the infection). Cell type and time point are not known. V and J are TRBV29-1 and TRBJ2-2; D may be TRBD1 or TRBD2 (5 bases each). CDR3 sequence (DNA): TGCAGCGCGGGGCTTCCGAACACCGGGGAGCTGTTTTTT. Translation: CSAGLPNTGELFF.